This T cell receptor beta chain is drawn from a study of response to subunit inactivated influenza vaccine. TCRdb itself ran the RT-PCR reads through MiXCR, one entry per CDR3 protein. The profile shows about 700,000 distinct CDR3 sequences, around 13% of them singletons. Germline V gene lookup returns CDR1 MDHEN and CDR2 SYDVKM. Between the trimmed V and J ends, which lost 2 bases and 0 bases, there was a span of 11 bases. This CDR3 is 16 amino acids long. This clonotype occurred a few times. V and J are TRBV28 and TRBJ1-3; tentative D call: TRBD1 (6 bases). This clonotype was obtained from a man aged 50 to 60 who received an inactivated influenza vaccine. Here the sequenced sample was PBMCs from blood, taken 14 to 15 days before vaccination. CDR3 residues: CASSLRDIGSGNTIYF. For the CDR3, the DNA is TGTGCCAGCAGTTTAAGGGACATCGGCTCTGGAAACACCATATATTTT.